This TCR beta chain was recorded in a study of CD8 T cells in ankylosing spondylitis. The CDR3 runs to 12 residues. CDR1 ENHRY and CDR2 SYGVKD come from the germline V gene. The V gene lost 11 bases and the J gene lost 2 bases, with 13 bases spanning the gap. TCRdb called the 5' RACE reads again in MiXCR, with one record for every CDR3 protein. Of some 240,000 distinct CDR3 sequences in the sample, around 7.8% were seen once. This clonotype has ten or more counts. Antigen specificity is unknown. Study observations and caveats: Among TCR beta sequences, a motif of under 10 highly homologous variants appeared characteristic of ankylosing spondylitis blood. Reportedly, disease-linked clones are significantly enriched in ankylosing spondylitis patients' matched synovial fluid. Disease-linked clones were found to be CD8+ and relatively rare in peripheral blood.

The receptor was derived from a male donor with ankylosing spondylitis or in good health (not recorded which). The sample consisted of blood, either unsorted or a sorted T cell fraction (not recorded which). This chain joins TRBV10-3 and TRBJ2-7, with D perhaps TRBD1 or TRBD2 (5 bases each). CDR3 in amino acids: CAGAGKPYEQYF. CDR3 nucleotide sequence: TGTGCCGGGGCCGGGAAGCCCTACGAGCAGTACTTC.